The entry below gives a single T cell receptor (beta chain) sequence along with its context. Original analysis: Amplifying reference gene primers gave estimates of nucleated cell counts. Profiling relied on immunoSEQ multiplex PCR, and the TCRdb table lists in-frame clones only, not all of them. V, J and clone size reflect that table, while D and trimming were determined from the DNA. The data contain roughly 410,000 clones, 89% of them singletons. This entry is derived from a study of blood T cell repertoires in COVID-19. Turning to the study itself: From the United States, Italy and Spain came samples of acute and convalescent COVID-19. Sample material is recorded as cDNA or gDNA derived from T cells, B-cell-depleted T cells, or PBMCs.

This CDR3 spans 11 amino acids. Germline assignment: CDR1 MNHEY and CDR2 SVGAGI. Trimming took 4 bases from V and 5 from J, leaving 5 bases between them. Sequencing was carried out using peripheral blood. This clonotype was obtained from a man aged 40-49 years with acute or convalescent COVID-19. This rearrangement joins TRBV6-5 to TRBJ1-1; D is uncertain. CDR3 sequence reads: CASSSRTEAFF. CDR3 coding DNA: TGTGCCAGCAGTTCCCGGACTGAAGCTTTCTTT.